The clone carrying this T cell receptor beta chain was seen a handful of times. These data are taken from a study of cytomegalovirus exposure and HLA in healthy donors. Looking at the study overall: As released early, the data held some 85 million unique TCRs from HLA-typed donors.

The V gene lost 0 bases and the J gene lost 6 bases, with 6 bases spanning the gap. Per germline, CDR1 DFQATT and CDR2 SNEGSKA (reference sequence). The CDR3 has 11 residues. The PCR ran on 60 Vbeta and 13 Jbeta primers. The protocol was immunoSEQ multiplex PCR, while the TCRdb copy is restricted to in-frame clones and leaves out a portion. The data contain approximately 140,000 clones, 79% of them singletons. The TCR originated in a man between 50 and 59 years old in good health and CMV-seropositive. V usage is TRBV20-1 and J usage is TRBJ2-7; tentatively, D is TRBD2 (6 bases). The sample taken for sequencing was PBMCs. The CDR3 region is CSARDGSEQYF. The CDR3, as DNA: TGCAGTGCTAGAGACGGGAGCGAGCAGTACTTC.